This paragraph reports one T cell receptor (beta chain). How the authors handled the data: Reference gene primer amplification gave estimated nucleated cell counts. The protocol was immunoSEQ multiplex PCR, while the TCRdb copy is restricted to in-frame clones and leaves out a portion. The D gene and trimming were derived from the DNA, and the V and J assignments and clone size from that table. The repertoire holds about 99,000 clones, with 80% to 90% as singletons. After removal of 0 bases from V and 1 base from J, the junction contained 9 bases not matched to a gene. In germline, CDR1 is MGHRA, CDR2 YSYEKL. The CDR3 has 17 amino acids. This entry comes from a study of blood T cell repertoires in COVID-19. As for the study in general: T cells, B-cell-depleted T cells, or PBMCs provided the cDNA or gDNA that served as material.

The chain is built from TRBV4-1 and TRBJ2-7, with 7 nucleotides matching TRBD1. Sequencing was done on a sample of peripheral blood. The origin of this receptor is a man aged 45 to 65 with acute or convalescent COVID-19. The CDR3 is CASSQDTPGTVSYEQYF. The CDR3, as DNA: TGCGCCAGCAGCCAAGATACCCCCGGGACAGTGTCCTACGAGCAGTACTTC.